These T cell receptor beta chains were read from a single sample in a study of spatial heterogeneity in lung cancer. TCRdb analysed the 5' RACE reads with MiXCR anew, one entry per CDR3 protein. The sample holds approximately 93,000 distinct CDR3 sequences, approximately 19% seen once. The sample consisted of PBMCs, taken at follow-up. The receptors here all came from a male donor with early-stage non-small cell lung cancer. Both conserved end residues are part of each CDR3. Fields, in order: V gene, J gene, D gene, clone size, CDR3 protein, CDR3 DNA. D genes are given only for firm matches. Not every row has a clone size; where given, it reads once, few, many or a size class.

v_call: TRBV27
j_call: TRBJ2-5
d_call: TRBD1
clone_size: .
cdr3_aa: CASSSSGQGLETQYF
cdr3_nt: TGTGCCAGCAGTTCATCGGGACAGGGATTGGAGACCCAGTACTTC

v_call: TRBV18
j_call: TRBJ1-5
d_call: TRBD1
clone_size: .
cdr3_aa: CASSPLGDRVSQPQHF
cdr3_nt: TGTGCCAGCTCACCATTGGGGGACAGGGTCTCTCAGCCCCAGCATTTT

v_call: TRBV10-3
j_call: TRBJ2-2
d_call: TRBD2
clone_size: many
cdr3_aa: CAEEQGPAGGVKHTGELFF
cdr3_nt: TGTGCCGAAGAGCAAGGCCCAGCGGGAGGTGTGAAGCACACCGGGGAGCTGTTTTTT

v_call: TRBV20-1
j_call: TRBJ2-3
d_call: TRBD1
clone_size: few
cdr3_aa: CSASPTQGAGDTQYF
cdr3_nt: TGCAGTGCTAGTCCAACCCAGGGGGCCGGAGATACGCAGTATTTT

v_call: TRBV6-2/TRBV6-3
j_call: TRBJ1-5
d_call: .
clone_size: .
cdr3_aa: CASSYPARNQPQHF
cdr3_nt: TGTGCCAGCAGTTACCCCGCCAGGAATCAGCCCCAGCATTTT

v_call: TRBV6-5
j_call: TRBJ2-1
d_call: .
clone_size: .
cdr3_aa: CASRPPPSPGSHEQFF
cdr3_nt: TGTGCCAGCAGGCCACCGCCCAGTCCGGGCAGCCATGAGCAGTTCTTC

v_call: TRBV3-1
j_call: TRBJ2-3
d_call: TRBD2
clone_size: once
cdr3_aa: CASSQGAGVATQYF
cdr3_nt: TGTGCCAGCAGCCAAGGAGCGGGAGTAGCTACGCAGTATTTT

v_call: TRBV5-1
j_call: TRBJ2-1
d_call: TRBD2
clone_size: many
cdr3_aa: CASSPGLRDSNEQFF
cdr3_nt: TGCGCCAGTTCGCCGGGACTAAGGGACTCCAATGAGCAGTTCTTC

v_call: TRBV5-4
j_call: TRBJ2-7
d_call: .
clone_size: many
cdr3_aa: CASSPQGSEQYF
cdr3_nt: TGTGCCAGCAGCCCTCAGGGAAGCGAGCAGTACTTC

v_call: TRBV7-9
j_call: TRBJ1-1
d_call: TRBD1
clone_size: .
cdr3_aa: CATSLGQKAFF
cdr3_nt: TGTGCCACATCGCTGGGACAGAAAGCTTTCTTT

v_call: TRBV20-1
j_call: TRBJ1-2
d_call: .
clone_size: .
cdr3_aa: CSASPQQANYGYTF
cdr3_nt: TGCAGTGCTAGCCCTCAACAAGCTAACTATGGCTACACCTTC

v_call: TRBV3-1
j_call: TRBJ2-1
d_call: TRBD2
clone_size: .
cdr3_aa: CASSQETSGYNEQFF
cdr3_nt: TGTGCCAGCAGCCAGGAGACTAGCGGATACAATGAGCAGTTCTTC

v_call: TRBV29-1
j_call: TRBJ1-1
d_call: .
clone_size: .
cdr3_aa: CSGGRNTEAFF
cdr3_nt: TGCAGCGGTGGCCGTAACACTGAAGCTTTCTTT

v_call: TRBV20-1
j_call: TRBJ1-2
d_call: .
clone_size: .
cdr3_aa: CSASRPGRNYGYTF
cdr3_nt: TGCAGTGCTAGTCGACCGGGACGTAACTATGGCTACACCTTC

v_call: TRBV20-1
j_call: TRBJ2-1
d_call: TRBD1
clone_size: .
cdr3_aa: CSASTGQGDYEQFF
cdr3_nt: TGCAGTGCTAGCACGGGACAGGGGGACTATGAGCAGTTCTTC

v_call: TRBV4-3
j_call: TRBJ1-1
d_call: .
clone_size: few
cdr3_aa: CASSQDGRVTEAFF
cdr3_nt: TGCGCCAGCAGCCAAGATGGGAGGGTGACTGAAGCTTTCTTT

v_call: TRBV15
j_call: TRBJ2-3
d_call: .
clone_size: few
cdr3_aa: CATSYGEGDTQYF
cdr3_nt: TGTGCCACCAGCTACGGCGAGGGGGATACGCAGTATTTT

v_call: TRBV4-3
j_call: TRBJ1-2
d_call: .
clone_size: .
cdr3_aa: CASSQGPSTNYGYTF
cdr3_nt: TGCGCCAGCAGCCAGGGTCCATCTACTAACTATGGCTACACCTTC

v_call: TRBV6-1
j_call: TRBJ2-3
d_call: .
clone_size: .
cdr3_aa: CASSVGNTDTQYF
cdr3_nt: TGTGCCAGCAGTGTGGGCAACACAGATACGCAGTATTTT

v_call: TRBV5-6
j_call: TRBJ2-3
d_call: .
clone_size: few
cdr3_aa: CASSFRLTSTDTQYF
cdr3_nt: TGTGCCAGCAGCTTTCGGCTCACAAGCACAGATACGCAGTATTTT

v_call: TRBV10-2
j_call: TRBJ2-3
d_call: TRBD1
clone_size: few
cdr3_aa: CASSPWTGTPDTQYF
cdr3_nt: TGCGCCAGCAGTCCATGGACAGGGACCCCAGATACGCAGTATTTT

v_call: TRBV12-5
j_call: TRBJ2-7
d_call: .
clone_size: few
cdr3_aa: CASGFGYEQYF
cdr3_nt: TGTGCTAGTGGTTTCGGGTACGAGCAGTACTTC

v_call: TRBV29-1
j_call: TRBJ2-7
d_call: TRBD1
clone_size: few
cdr3_aa: CSAGVQGAYEQYF
cdr3_nt: TGCAGCGCCGGCGTTCAGGGGGCCTACGAGCAGTACTTC

v_call: TRBV7-9
j_call: TRBJ1-1
d_call: .
clone_size: .
cdr3_aa: CASSPSRDTEAFF
cdr3_nt: TGTGCCAGCAGTCCATCCAGGGACACTGAAGCTTTCTTT

v_call: TRBV29-1
j_call: TRBJ1-1
d_call: .
clone_size: many
cdr3_aa: CSGRRGGAVNTEAFF
cdr3_nt: TGCAGCGGGCGGAGGGGTGGAGCAGTGAACACTGAAGCTTTCTTT

v_call: TRBV9
j_call: TRBJ2-1
d_call: .
clone_size: many
cdr3_aa: CASSVDGLSSYNEQFF
cdr3_nt: TGTGCCAGCAGCGTAGACGGACTCAGCTCCTACAATGAGCAGTTCTTC